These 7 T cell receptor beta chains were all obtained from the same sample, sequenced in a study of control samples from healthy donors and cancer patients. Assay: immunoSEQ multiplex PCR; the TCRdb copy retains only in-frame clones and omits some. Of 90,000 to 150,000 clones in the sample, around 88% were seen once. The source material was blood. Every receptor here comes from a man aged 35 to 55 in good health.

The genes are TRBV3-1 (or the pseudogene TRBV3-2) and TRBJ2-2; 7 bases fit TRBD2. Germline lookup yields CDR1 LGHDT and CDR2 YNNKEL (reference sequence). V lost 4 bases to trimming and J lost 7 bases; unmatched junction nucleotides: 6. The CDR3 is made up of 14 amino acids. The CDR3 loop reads CASSLGGEVGELFF. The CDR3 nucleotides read TGTGCCAGCAGCCTGGGGGGGGAGGTCGGGGAGCTGTTTTTT.

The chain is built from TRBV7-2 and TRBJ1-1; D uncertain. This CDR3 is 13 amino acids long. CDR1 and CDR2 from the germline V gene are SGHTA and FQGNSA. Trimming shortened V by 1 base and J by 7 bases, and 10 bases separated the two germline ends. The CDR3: CASSLESPYEAFF. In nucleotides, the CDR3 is TGTGCCAGCAGCTTAGAATCCCCCTATGAAGCTTTCTTT.

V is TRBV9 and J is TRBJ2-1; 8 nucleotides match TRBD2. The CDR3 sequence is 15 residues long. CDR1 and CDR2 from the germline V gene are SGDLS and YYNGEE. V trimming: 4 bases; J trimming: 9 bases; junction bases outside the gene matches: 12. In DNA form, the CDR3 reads TGTGCCAGCAGCTCCATAGCGGGGCCCCGGGGTGAGCAGTTCTTC. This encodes CASSSIAGPRGEQFF.

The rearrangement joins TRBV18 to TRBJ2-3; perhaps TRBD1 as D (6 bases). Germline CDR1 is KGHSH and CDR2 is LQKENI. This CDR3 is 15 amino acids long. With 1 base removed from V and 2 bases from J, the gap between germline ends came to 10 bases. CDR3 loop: CASSPLGQNTDTQYF. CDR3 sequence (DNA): TGTGCCAGCTCACCACTTGGACAGAACACAGATACGCAGTATTTT.

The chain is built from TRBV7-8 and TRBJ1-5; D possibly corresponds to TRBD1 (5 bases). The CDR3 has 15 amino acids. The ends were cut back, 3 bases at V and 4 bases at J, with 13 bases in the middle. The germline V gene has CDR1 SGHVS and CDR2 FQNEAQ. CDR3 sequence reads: CASSFVGTLNQPQHF. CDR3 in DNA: TGTGCCAGCAGCTTTGTCGGGACTCTAAATCAGCCCCAGCATTTT.

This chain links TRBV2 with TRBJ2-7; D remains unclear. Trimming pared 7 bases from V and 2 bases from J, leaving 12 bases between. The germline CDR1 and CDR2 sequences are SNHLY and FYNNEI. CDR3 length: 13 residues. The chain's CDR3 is CASNSGPPYEQYF. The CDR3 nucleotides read TGTGCCAGCAATTCCGGCCCGCCCTACGAGCAGTACTTC.

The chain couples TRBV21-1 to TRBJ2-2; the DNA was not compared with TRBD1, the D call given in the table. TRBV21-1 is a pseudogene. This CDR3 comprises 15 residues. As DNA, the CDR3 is TGTGCCAGCAGCAAATCAACAGCGAACACCGGGGAGCTGTTTTTT. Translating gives CASSKSTANTGELFF.